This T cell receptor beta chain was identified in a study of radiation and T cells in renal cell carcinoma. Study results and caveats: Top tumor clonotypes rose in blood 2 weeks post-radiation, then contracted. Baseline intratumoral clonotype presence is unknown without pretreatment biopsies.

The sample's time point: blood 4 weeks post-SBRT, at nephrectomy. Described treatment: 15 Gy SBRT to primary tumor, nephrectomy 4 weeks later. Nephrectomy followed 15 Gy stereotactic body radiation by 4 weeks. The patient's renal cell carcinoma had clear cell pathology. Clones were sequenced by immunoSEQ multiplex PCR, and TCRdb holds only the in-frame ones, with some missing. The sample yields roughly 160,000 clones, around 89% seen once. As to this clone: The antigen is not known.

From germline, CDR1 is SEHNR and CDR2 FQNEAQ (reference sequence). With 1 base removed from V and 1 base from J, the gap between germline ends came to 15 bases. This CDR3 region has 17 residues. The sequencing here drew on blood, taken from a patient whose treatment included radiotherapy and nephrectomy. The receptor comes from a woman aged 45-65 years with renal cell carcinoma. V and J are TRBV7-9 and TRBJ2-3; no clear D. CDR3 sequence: CASSLGEADLRTDTQYF. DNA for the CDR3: TGTGCCAGCAGCTTAGGTGAGGCTGACCTCCGCACAGATACGCAGTATTTT.